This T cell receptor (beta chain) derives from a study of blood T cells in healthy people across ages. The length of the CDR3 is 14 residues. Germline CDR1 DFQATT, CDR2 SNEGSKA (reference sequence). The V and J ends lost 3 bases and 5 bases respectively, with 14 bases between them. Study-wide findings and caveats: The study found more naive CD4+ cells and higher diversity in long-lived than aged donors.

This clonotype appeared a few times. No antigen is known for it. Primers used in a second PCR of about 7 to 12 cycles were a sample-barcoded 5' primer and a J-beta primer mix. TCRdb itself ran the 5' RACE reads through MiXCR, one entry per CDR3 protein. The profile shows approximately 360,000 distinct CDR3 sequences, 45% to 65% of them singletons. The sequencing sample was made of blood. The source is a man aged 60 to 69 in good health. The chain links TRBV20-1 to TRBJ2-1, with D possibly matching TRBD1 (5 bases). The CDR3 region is CSARGPWGNNEQFF. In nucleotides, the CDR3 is TGCAGTGCTAGGGGCCCATGGGGCAACAATGAGCAGTTCTTC.